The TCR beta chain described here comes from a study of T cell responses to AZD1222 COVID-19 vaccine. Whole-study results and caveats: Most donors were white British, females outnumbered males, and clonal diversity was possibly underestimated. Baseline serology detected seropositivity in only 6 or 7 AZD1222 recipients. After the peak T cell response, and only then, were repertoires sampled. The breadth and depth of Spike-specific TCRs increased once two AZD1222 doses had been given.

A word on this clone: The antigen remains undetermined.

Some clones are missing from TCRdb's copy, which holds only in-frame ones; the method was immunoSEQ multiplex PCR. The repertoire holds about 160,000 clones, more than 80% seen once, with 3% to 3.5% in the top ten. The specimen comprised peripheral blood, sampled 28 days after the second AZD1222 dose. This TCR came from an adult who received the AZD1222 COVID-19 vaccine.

Here the CDR3 reads CSVEVRATGELFF. CDR3 bases: TGCAGCGTTGAAGTCCGCGCCACCGGGGAGCTGTTTTTT. The rearrangement uses TRBV29-1 and TRBJ2-2; D unresolved. The length of the CDR3 is 13 residues. The germline V and J ends were trimmed by 1 base and 4 bases, with 7 bases remaining between them. Per the germline V gene, CDR1 is SQVTM and CDR2 is ANQGSEA.